This T cell receptor (beta chain) emerged from a study of T cell repertoires in cytomegalovirus infection. Study as a whole: Shared public TCR beta signatures pointed to both CMV infection and a matching HLA type. Points from the study as a whole: Carriers of CMV plus the relevant HLA were identified by cumulative public TCR beta family frequency. CMV-specific HLA-C-restricted TCR beta clonotypes dominated the ex vivo response.

TCRdb independently ran MiXCR on the reads; one entry per CDR3 protein. The table lists roughly 600,000 distinct CDR3 sequences, more than 20% of them singletons. Turning to this clonotype: What it recognizes is unknown. One junction end does not reproduce the germline sequence, and a read error may be involved.

Germline values: CDR1 SEHNR, CDR2 FQNEAQ (reference sequence). The CDR3 has 17 amino acids. The chain recombines TRBV7-9 with TRBJ2-1; tentatively, D is TRBD2 (7 bases). Sequencing was done on a sample of CD8+ T cells from PBMCs. This TCR was recovered from a human donor in good health (CMV status not recorded). Some clones in this sample may be carry-over from other donors' samples. The CDR3 spells CANSGLGEGTTYNEQFF. The CDR3, as DNA: TGTGCCAACAGCGGTCTAGGGGAGGGGACAACCTACAATGAGCAGTTCTTC.